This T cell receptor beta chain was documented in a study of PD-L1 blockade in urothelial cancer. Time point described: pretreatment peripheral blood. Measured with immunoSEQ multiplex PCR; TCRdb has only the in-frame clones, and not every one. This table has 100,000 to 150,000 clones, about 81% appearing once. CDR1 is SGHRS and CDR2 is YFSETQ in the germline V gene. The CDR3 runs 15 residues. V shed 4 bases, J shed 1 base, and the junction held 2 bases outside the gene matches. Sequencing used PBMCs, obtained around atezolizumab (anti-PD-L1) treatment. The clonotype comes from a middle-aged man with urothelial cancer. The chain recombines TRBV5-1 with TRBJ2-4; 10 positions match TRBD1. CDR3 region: CASSGGQGAKNIQYF. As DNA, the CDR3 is TGCGCCAGCAGCGGGGGACAGGGGGCCAAAAACATTCAGTACTTC.